This TCR beta chain was documented in a study of T cells after somatic rescue of genetic block. TCRdb's table, derived via immunoSEQ multiplex PCR, lists solely in-frame clones and lacks some. The data contain over 95,000 clones, 90% to 95% of them singletons. Germline V gene sequence: CDR1 SGHRS, CDR2 YFSETQ. The CDR3 extends over 12 amino acids. Trimming left V 0 bases short and J 1 base short, with 1 base between. This receptor was identified in a young woman. The rearrangement joins TRBV5-1 to TRBJ1-1, with D unresolved. Sequenced material: peripheral blood mononuclear cells (PBMCs). CDR3 sequence: CASSLANTEAFF. The CDR3 nucleotides are TGCGCCAGCAGCTTGGCGAACACTGAAGCTTTCTTT.